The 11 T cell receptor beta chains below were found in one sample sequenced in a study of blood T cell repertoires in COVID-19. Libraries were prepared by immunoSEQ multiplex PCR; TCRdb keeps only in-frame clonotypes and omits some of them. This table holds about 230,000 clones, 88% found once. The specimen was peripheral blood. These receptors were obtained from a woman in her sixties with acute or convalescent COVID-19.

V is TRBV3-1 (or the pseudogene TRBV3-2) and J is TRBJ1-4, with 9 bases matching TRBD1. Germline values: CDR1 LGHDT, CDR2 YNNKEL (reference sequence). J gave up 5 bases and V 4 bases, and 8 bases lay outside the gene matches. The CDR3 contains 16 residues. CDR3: CASSRSTTGGNEKLFF. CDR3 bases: TGTGCCAGCAGCCGATCTACGACAGGGGGGAATGAAAAACTGTTTTTT.

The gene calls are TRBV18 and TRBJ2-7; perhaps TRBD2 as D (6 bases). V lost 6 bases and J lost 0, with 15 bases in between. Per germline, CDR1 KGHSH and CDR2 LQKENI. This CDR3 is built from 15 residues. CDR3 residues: CASSTGTGSSYEQYF. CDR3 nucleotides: TGTGCCAGCTCTACCGGGACTGGTTCCTCCTACGAGCAGTACTTC. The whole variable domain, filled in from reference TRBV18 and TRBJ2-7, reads NAGVMQNPRHLVRRRGQEARLRCSPMKGHSHVYWYRQLPEEGLKFMVYLQKENIIDESGMPKERFSAEFPKEGPSILRIQQVVRGDSAAYFCASSTGTGSSYEQYFGPGTRLTVT.

This chain's CDR3 is CASSMWSEGLTNQPQHF. The CDR3 DNA sequence: TGTGCCAGCAGTATGTGGTCCGAAGGACTGACCAATCAGCCCCAGCATTTT. The V and J genes are TRBV28 and TRBJ1-5, with D uncertain. This CDR3 comprises 17 residues. Germline V gene data show CDR1 as MDHEN and CDR2 as SYDVKM. V lost 5 bases to trimming and J lost 3 bases, with 20 bases between them.

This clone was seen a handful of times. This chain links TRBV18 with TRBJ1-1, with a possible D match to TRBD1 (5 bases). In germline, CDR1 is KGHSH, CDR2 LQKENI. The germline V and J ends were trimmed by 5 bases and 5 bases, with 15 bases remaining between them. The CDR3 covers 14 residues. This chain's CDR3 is CASSVGFQGTEAFF. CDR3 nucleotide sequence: TGTGCCAGCTCAGTTGGATTCCAGGGAACTGAAGCTTTCTTT.

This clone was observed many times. In nucleotides, the CDR3 is TGCGCCAGCAGCCTCCCGGGACAGGTGCTCACTGAAGCTTTCTTT. Protein sequence: CASSLPGQVLTEAFF. The rearrangement links TRBV4-1 to TRBJ1-1; 8 bases match TRBD1. This CDR3 is 15 amino acids long. Trimming took 4 bases from V and 4 from J; bases not matched to a gene: 8. Germline loops: CDR1 MGHRA, CDR2 YSYEKL.

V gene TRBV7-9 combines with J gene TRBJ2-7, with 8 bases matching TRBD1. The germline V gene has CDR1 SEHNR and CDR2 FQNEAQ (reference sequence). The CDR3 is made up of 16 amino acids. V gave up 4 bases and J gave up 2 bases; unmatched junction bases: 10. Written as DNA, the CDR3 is TGTGCCAGCAGCTCCCCCGGACAGGGATCAGCCTACGAGCAGTACTTC. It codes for CASSSPGQGSAYEQYF. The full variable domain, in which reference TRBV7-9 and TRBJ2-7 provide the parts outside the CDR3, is DTGVSQNPRHKITKRGQNVTFRCDPISEHNRLYWYRQTLGQGPEFLTYFQNEAQLEKSRLLSDRFSAERPKGSFSTLEIQRTEQGDSAMYLCASSSPGQGSAYEQYFGPGTRLTVT.

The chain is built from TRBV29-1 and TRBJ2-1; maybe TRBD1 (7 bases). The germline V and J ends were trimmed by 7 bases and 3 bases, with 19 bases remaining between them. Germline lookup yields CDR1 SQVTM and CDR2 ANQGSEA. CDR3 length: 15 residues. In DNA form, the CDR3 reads TGCAGCGACACCCGAAACAGGGGAGGCTACAATGAGCAGTTCTTC. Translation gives CSDTRNRGGYNEQFF.

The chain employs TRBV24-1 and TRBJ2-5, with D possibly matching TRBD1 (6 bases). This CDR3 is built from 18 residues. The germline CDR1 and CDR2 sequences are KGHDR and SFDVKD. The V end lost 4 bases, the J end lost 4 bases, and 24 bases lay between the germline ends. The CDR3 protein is CATSEPRSGVARGETQYF. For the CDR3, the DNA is TGTGCCACCAGTGAACCCCGTTCAGGGGTAGCGAGGGGAGAGACCCAGTACTTC.

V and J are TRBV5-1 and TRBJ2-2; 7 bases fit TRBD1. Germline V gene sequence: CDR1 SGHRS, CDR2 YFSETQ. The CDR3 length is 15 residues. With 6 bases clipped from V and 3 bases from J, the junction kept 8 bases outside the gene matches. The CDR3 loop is CASNLQDRYTGELFF. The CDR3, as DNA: TGCGCCAGCAACCTTCAGGACAGGTACACCGGGGAGCTGTTTTTT.

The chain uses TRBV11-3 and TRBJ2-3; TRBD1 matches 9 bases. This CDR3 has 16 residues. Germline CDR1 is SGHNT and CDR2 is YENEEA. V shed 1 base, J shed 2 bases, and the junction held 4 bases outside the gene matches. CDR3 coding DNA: TGTGCCAGCAGCTTAGGGGGACAGGGCCACACAGATACGCAGTATTTT. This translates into CASSLGGQGHTDTQYF.

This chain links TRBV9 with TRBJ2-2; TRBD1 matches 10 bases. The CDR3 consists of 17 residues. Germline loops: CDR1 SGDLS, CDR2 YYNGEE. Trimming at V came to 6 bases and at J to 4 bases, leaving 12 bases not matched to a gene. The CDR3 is CASNRYGQGVVTGELFF. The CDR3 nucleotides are TGTGCCAGCAATCGCTACGGACAGGGGGTGGTCACCGGGGAGCTGTTTTTT.